This TCR beta chain appears in the sequencing data of a study of CD4 and CD8 cells across lung adenocarcinoma regions. Localized lung adenocarcinoma, a non-small cell lung cancer, affected the donors. Trimming cost V 4 bases and J 11 bases; bases outside gene matches: 20. The CDR3 consists of 19 residues. Germline V CDR1 and CDR2: MNHEY, SVGAGI. TCRdb analysed the PCR reads with MiXCR anew, one entry per CDR3 protein. The table lists around 11,000 distinct CDR3 sequences, 53% of them singletons. The TCR comes from a male donor with lung adenocarcinoma. The CD4 and CD8 labels of this study may be unreliable. V gene TRBV6-5 combines with J gene TRBJ2-5; 15 bases match TRBD2. The sequencing input was CD4+ T cells from the center of a lung tumor. CDR3 region: CASSSTGLAGGRRSDTQYF. CDR3 bases: TGTGCCAGCAGTTCCACCGGACTAGCGGGGGGGCGACGCTCCGATACGCAGTACTTC.